Presented here are 6 T cell receptor beta chains from one specimen sequenced in a study of PD-1 blockade in classical Hodgkin lymphoma. Assay: immunoSEQ multiplex PCR; the TCRdb copy retains only in-frame clones and omits some. The data hold over 900 clones, with roughly four fifths observed a single time. Brentuximab vedotin exposure varied, and every patient relapsed after autologous stem cell transplantation. PBMCs, once thawed, yielded CD8+ T cells isolated by magnetic negative selection. Sample: CD8+ T cells from blood, taken at baseline. These receptors were taken from a human donor with classical Hodgkin lymphoma.

V is TRBV7-9 and J is TRBJ2-3; 11 nucleotides line up with TRBD2. CDR3 length equals 16 residues. J was trimmed by 5 bases and V by 3 bases; bases with no gene match: 7. In germline, CDR1 is SEHNR, CDR2 FQNEAQ (reference sequence). The CDR3 bases are TGTGCCAGCAGCTTCCCACTAGCGGGGGCTTTAGATACGCAGTATTTT. Translated: CASSFPLAGALDTQYF.

This clone was seen only once. The chain has TRBV29-1 and TRBJ1-1, with D hard to call. V lost 4 bases and J lost 2, with 14 bases in between. The CDR3 spans 14 residues. Germline V gives CDR1 SQVTM, CDR2 ANQGSEA. The CDR3 DNA is TGCAGCGTTGGTGTCATGGGGATCAACACTGAAGCTTTCTTT. Translated, it gives CSVGVMGINTEAFF.

V is TRBV27 and J is TRBJ1-1; no clear D. V was shortened by 6 bases and J by 1 base, with 6 bases between the two germline ends. The germline V gene encodes CDR1 MNHEY and CDR2 SMNVEV (reference sequence). This CDR3 spans 12 amino acids. CDR3 nucleotide sequence: TGTGCCAGCAGGGTTGGGAACACTGAAGCTTTCTTT. It specifies CASRVGNTEAFF.

V and J are TRBV6-6 and TRBJ2-7, with a tentative D call TRBD2 (6 bases). The germline CDR1 and CDR2 sequences are MNHNY and SVGAGI (reference sequence). The germline V and J ends were trimmed by 1 base and 2 bases, with 12 bases remaining between them. This CDR3 contains 15 residues. The DNA of the CDR3 is TGTGCCAGCAGTTACTTGGAGGGAAGGGCCTACGAGCAGTACTTC. Translation gives CASSYLEGRAYEQYF.

The genes are TRBV7-9 and TRBJ1-1, with D hard to call. The V gene lost 5 bases and the J gene lost 1 base, with 8 bases spanning the gap. Germline V CDR1 and CDR2: SEHNR, FQNEAQ (reference sequence). The CDR3 has 13 amino acids. CDR3 in amino acids: CASSLGRNTEAFF. For the CDR3, the DNA is TGTGCCAGCAGCCTAGGGCGGAACACTGAAGCTTTCTTT.

The chain joins TRBV2 to TRBJ1-2; 10 bases match TRBD1. V lost 6 bases, J lost 3 bases, and 10 bases stayed unmatched. The CDR3 totals 16 residues. Germline CDR1 is SNHLY and CDR2 is FYNNEI. The CDR3, as DNA: TGTGCCAGCAGCCCATCCTTCGGGACAGGGGACTATGGCTACACCTTC. Encoded protein: CASSPSFGTGDYGYTF.